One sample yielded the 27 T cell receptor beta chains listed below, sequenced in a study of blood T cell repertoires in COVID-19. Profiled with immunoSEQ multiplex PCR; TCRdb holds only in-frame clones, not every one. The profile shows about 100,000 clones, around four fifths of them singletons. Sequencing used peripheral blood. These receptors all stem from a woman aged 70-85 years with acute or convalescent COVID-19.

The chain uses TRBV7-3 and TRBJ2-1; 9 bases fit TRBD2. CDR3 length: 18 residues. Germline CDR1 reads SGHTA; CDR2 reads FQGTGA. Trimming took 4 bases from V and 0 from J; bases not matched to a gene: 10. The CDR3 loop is CASSSQGTSPTSYNEQFF. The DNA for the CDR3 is TGTGCCAGCAGCTCCCAGGGGACTAGCCCTACCTCCTACAATGAGCAGTTCTTC.

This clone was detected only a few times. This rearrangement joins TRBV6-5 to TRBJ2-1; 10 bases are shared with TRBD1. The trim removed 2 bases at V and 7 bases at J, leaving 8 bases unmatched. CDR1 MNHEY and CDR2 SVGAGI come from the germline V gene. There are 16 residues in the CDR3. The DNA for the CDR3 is TGTGCCAGCAGTTACCCGGGACAGGGGAGTCTTAATGAGCAGTTCTTC. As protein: CASSYPGQGSLNEQFF.

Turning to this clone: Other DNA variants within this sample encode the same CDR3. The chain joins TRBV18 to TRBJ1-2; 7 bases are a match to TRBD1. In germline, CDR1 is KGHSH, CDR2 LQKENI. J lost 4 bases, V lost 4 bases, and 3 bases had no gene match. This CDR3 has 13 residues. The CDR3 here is CASSLDRVYGYTF. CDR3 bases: TGTGCCAGCTCACTAGACAGGGTCTATGGCTACACCTTC.

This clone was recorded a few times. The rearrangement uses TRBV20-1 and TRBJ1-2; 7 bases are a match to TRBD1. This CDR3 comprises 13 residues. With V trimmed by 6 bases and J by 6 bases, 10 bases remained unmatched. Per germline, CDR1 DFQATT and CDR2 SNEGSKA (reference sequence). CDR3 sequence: CSASGTELHGYTF. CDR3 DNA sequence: TGCAGTGCAAGTGGGACAGAACTCCATGGCTACACCTTC.

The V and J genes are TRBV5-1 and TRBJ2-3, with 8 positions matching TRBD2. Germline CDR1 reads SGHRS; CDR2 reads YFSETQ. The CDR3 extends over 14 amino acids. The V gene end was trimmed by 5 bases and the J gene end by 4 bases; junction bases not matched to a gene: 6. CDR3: CASSDGGAPDTQYF. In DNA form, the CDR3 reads TGCGCCAGCAGTGACGGGGGGGCGCCAGATACGCAGTATTTT.

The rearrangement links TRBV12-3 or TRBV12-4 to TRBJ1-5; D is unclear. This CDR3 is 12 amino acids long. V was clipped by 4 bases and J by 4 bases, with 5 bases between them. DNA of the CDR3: TGTGCCAGCAGTTCTAAAAATCAGCCCCAGCATTTT. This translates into CASSSKNQPQHF.

The CDR3 here is CASKNREITETGELFF. The CDR3 coding sequence is TGCGCCAGCAAAAATCGGGAAATAACGGAGACCGGGGAGCTGTTTTTT. J is TRBJ2-2 and V is TRBV5-1; D possibly corresponds to TRBD2 (5 bases). This CDR3 comprises 16 residues. The V end was cut by 6 bases, the J end by 5 bases, with 20 bases between. Germline V lookup: CDR1 SGHRS, CDR2 YFSETQ.

The CDR3 DNA reads as TGTGCCAGCAGCTTAAATAGCGGGGGCAGGAGGGAGACCCAGTACTTC. It codes for CASSLNSGGRRETQYF. The chain joins TRBV7-2 to TRBJ2-5; 9 bases align to TRBD2. The CDR3 totals 16 residues. Germline CDR1 is SGHTA and CDR2 is FQGNSA. V was clipped by 2 bases and J by 5 bases; unmatched bases: 9.

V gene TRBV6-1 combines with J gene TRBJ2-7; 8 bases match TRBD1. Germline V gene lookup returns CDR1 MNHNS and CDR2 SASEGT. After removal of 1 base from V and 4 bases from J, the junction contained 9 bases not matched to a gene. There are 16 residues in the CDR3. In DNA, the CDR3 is TGTGCCAGCAGTGAAGAATCCGGACAGGGTCGTTACGAGCAGTACTTC. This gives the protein CASSEESGQGRYEQYF.

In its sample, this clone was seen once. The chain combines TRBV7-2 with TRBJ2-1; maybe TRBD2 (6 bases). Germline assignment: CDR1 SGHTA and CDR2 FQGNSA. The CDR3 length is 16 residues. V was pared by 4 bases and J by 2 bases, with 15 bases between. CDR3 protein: CASSSRRASTYNEQFF. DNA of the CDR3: TGTGCCAGCAGCTCACGGAGGGCTAGCACCTACAATGAGCAGTTCTTC.

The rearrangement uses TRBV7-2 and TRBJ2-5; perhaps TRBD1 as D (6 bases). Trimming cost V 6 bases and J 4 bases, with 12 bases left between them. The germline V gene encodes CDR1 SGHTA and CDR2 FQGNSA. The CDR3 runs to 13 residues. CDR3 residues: CASRLTGLETQYF. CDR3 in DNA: TGTGCCAGCAGACTTACAGGGCTAGAGACCCAGTACTTC.

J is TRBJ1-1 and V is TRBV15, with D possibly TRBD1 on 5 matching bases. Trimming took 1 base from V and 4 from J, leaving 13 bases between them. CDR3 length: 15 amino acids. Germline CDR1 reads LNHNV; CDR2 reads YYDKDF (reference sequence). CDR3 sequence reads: CATSRVGGGGTEAFF. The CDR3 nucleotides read TGTGCCACCAGCAGAGTGGGGGGTGGGGGCACTGAAGCTTTCTTT.

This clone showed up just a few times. CDR3 sequence reads: CASSQSTSGGGRFEEQYV. As DNA, the CDR3 is TGCGCCAGCAGTCAATCTACTAGCGGGGGAGGTCGTTTTGAGGAGCAGTACGTC. This sequence joins TRBV23-1 and TRBJ2-7; 11 bases fit TRBD2. TRBV23-1 is an ORF for which the function is uncertain. Trimming cost V 0 bases and J 7 bases; bases outside gene matches: 14. This CDR3 spans 18 amino acids.

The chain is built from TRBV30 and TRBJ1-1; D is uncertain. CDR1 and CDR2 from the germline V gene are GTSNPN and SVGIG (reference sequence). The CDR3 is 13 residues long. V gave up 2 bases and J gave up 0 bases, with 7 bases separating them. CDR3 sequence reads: CAWSPSLNTEAFF. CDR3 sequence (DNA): TGTGCCTGGAGTCCCTCTTTGAACACTGAAGCTTTCTTT. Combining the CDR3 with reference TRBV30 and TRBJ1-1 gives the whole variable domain SQTIHQWPATLVQPVGSPLSLECTVEGTSNPNLYWYRQAAGRGLQLLFYSVGIGQISSEVPQNLSASRPQDRQFILSSKKLLLSDSGFYLCAWSPSLNTEAFFGQGTRLTVV.

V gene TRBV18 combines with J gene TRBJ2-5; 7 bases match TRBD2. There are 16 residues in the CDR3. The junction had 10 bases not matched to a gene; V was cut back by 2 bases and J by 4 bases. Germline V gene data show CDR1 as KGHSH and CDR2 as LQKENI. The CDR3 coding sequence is TGTGCCAGCTCACCAAATAACCCGACGGGGGGAGAGACCCAGTACTTC. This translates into CASSPNNPTGGETQYF.

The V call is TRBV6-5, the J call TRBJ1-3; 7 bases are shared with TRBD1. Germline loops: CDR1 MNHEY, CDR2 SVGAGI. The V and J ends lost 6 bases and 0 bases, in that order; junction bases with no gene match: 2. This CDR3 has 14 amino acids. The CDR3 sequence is CASRQGDSGNTIYF. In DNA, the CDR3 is TGTGCCAGCAGGCAGGGGGACTCTGGAAACACCATATATTTT.

CDR3 loop: CATHRGSRPQHF. CDR3 nucleotide sequence: TGCGCCACCCACAGGGGAAGTCGGCCCCAGCATTTT. This chain links TRBV10-1 with TRBJ1-5, with 7 bases matching TRBD1. In germline, CDR1 is WNHNN, CDR2 SYGVQD (reference sequence). The CDR3 runs 12 residues. The ends lost 10 bases at V and 9 bases at J; junction bases unmatched: 9.

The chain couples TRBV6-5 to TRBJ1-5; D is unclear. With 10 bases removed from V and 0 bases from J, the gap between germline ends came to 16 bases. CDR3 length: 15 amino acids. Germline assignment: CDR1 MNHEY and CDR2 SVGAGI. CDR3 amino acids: CATGGPVHSNQPQHF. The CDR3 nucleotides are TGTGCCACCGGAGGCCCGGTTCATAGCAATCAGCCCCAGCATTTT.

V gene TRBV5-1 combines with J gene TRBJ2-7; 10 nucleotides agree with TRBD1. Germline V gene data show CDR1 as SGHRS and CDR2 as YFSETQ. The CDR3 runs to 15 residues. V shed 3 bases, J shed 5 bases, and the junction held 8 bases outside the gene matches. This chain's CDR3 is CASSSPGQGLNEQYF. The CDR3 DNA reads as TGCGCCAGCAGCTCTCCGGGACAGGGGCTCAACGAGCAGTACTTC.

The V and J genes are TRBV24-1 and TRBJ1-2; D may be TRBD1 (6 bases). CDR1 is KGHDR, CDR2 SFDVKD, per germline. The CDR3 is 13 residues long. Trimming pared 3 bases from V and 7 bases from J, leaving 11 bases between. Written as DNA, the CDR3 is TGTGCCACCAGTGATCAGGGGTGGGGTGGCTACACCTTC. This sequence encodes CATSDQGWGGYTF.

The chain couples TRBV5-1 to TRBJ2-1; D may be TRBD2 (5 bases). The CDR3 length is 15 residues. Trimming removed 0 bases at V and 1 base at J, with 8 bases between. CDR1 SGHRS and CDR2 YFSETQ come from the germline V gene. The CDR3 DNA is TGCGCCAGCAGCTTGGAGGGAGAATCCTACAATGAGCAGTTCTTC. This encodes CASSLEGESYNEQFF. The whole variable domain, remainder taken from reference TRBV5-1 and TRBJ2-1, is KAGVTQTPRYLIKTRGQQVTLSCSPISGHRSVSWYQQTPGQGLQFLFEYFSETQRNKGNFPGRFSGRQFSNSRSEMNVSTLELGDSALYLCASSLEGESYNEQFFGPGTRLTVL.

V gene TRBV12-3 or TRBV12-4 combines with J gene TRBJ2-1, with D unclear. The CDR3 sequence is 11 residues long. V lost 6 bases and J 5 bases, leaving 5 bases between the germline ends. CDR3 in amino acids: CASSTNNEQFF. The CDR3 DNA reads TGTGCCAGCAGCACAAACAATGAGCAGTTCTTC.

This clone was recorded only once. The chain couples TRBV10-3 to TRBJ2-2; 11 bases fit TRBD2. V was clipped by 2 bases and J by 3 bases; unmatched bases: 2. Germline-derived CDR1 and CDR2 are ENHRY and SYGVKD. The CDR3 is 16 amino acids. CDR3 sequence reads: CAISELAGGDTGELFF. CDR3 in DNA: TGTGCCATCAGTGAGCTAGCGGGGGGCGACACCGGGGAGCTGTTTTTT.

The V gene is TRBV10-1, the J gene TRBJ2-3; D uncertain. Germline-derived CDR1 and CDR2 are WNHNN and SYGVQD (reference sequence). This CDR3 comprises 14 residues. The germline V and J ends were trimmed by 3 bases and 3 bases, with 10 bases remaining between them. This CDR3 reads CASSDLVPTDTQYF. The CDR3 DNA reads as TGCGCCAGCAGTGACTTAGTGCCTACAGATACGCAGTATTTT.

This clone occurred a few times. The chain's CDR3 is CASSVAGFGTSGGAQEQFF. Written as DNA, the CDR3 is TGTGCCAGCAGCGTAGCAGGTTTTGGGACTAGCGGGGGGGCTCAAGAGCAGTTCTTC. The chain is built from TRBV9 and TRBJ2-1; 16 bases align to TRBD2. Germline V gene sequence: CDR1 SGDLS, CDR2 YYNGEE. The CDR3 is 19 amino acids. The trim removed 0 bases at V and 10 bases at J, leaving 13 bases unmatched.

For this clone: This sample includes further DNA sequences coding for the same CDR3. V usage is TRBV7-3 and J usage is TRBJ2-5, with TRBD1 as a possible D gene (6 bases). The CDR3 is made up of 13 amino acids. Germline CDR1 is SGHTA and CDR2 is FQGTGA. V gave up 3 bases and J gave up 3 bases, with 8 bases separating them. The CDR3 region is CASSFAGEETQYF. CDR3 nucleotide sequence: TGTGCCAGCAGCTTTGCAGGGGAAGAGACCCAGTACTTC.

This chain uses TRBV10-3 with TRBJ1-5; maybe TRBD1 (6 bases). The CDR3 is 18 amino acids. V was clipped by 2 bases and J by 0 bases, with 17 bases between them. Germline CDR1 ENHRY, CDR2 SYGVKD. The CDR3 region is CAISERYQGQNSNQPQHF. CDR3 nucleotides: TGTGCCATCAGTGAGCGATATCAAGGACAGAATAGCAATCAGCCCCAGCATTTT.